One sample yielded the 20 T cell receptor beta chains listed below, sequenced in a study of blood T cell repertoires in COVID-19. Generated by immunoSEQ multiplex PCR, the TCRdb table keeps only in-frame clones and is missing some. The sample has some 300,000 clones; nearly 90% are singletons. Sequencing input: peripheral blood. The receptors shown here come from a woman in her forties with COVID-19, enrolled during active disease.

This clone was seen only a few times. The chain couples TRBV7-2 to TRBJ1-5, with D possibly TRBD1 on 6 matching bases. The CDR3 loop spans 15 amino acids. CDR1 and CDR2 (germline): SGHTA, FQGNSA. The V end was cut by 5 bases, the J end by 3 bases, with 14 bases between. CDR3 coding DNA: TGTGCCAGCAGCCAGGGGCAGGGTAACAATCAGCCCCAGCATTTT. Translation gives CASSQGQGNNQPQHF.

This sequence joins TRBV19 and TRBJ2-1, with D possibly matching TRBD1 (6 bases). The ends were cut back, 5 bases at V and 5 bases at J, with 22 bases in the middle. CDR1 and CDR2 from the germline V gene are LNHDA and SQIVND (reference sequence). This CDR3 spans 17 amino acids. CDR3 DNA sequence: TGTGCCAGTAGTCCAAAGAATCCAGGGGTCCTGGACAATGAGCAGTTCTTC. Amino acids: CASSPKNPGVLDNEQFF.

The genes are TRBV6-5 and TRBJ2-1, with 7 bases identical to TRBD2. CDR3 length: 14 amino acids. V lost 10 bases and J lost 7; bases outside the gene matches: 13. Germline assignment: CDR1 MNHEY and CDR2 SVGAGI. DNA for the CDR3: TGTGCCATCCGTCCTAGCGGAGGTGGGAATGAGCAGTTCTTC. Residues: CAIRPSGGGNEQFF.

The chain joins TRBV6-5 to TRBJ1-5, with D tentatively TRBD1 (6 bases). V lost 9 bases to trimming and J lost 1 base, with 16 bases between them. The CDR3 contains 15 residues. Germline lookup yields CDR1 MNHEY and CDR2 SVGAGI. CDR3 bases: TGTGCCAGTAACCAGGGGATAACGAGCAATCAGCCCCAGCATTTT. This translates into CASNQGITSNQPQHF.

V and J are TRBV29-1 and TRBJ2-7; TRBD2 might be the D (6 bases). The length of the CDR3 is 11 residues. V lost 6 bases to trimming and J lost 2 bases, with 8 bases between them. CDR1 SQVTM and CDR2 ANQGSEA come from the germline V gene. CDR3 nucleotide sequence: TGCAGCGTCGGAGGGCCCTACGAGCAGTACTTC. This gives the protein CSVGGPYEQYF.

The chain uses TRBV4-1 and TRBJ2-7; D is possibly TRBD1 (7 bases). CDR1 is MGHRA and CDR2 is YSYEKL in the germline V gene. The CDR3 length is 14 residues. The V end was cut by 4 bases, the J end by 3 bases, with 13 bases between. The CDR3 region has the DNA TGCGCCAGCAGCCCCCCAGGGGGGTACTACGAGCAGTACTTC. Amino acids: CASSPPGGYYEQYF.

This clone appeared a single time. The germline gene is not matched at one end of the junction; a read error may be the cause. The chain recombines TRBV6-2 or TRBV6-3 with TRBJ2-1; TRBD2 matches at 11 bases. The CDR3 runs to 17 residues. The germline V gene encodes CDR1 MNHEY and CDR2 SVGEGT. CDR3 protein: CASSYSGTSGSDNEQFF. CDR3 sequence (DNA): TGTGCCAGCAGTTACTCCGGGACTAGCGGCTCCGACAATGAGCAGTTCTTC.

CDR3 region: CSVMAGGGYTF. The CDR3 bases are TGCAGCGTTATGGCAGGGGGCGGCTACACCTTC. This chain joins TRBV29-1 and TRBJ1-2, with 8 bases that match TRBD1. The germline V gene encodes CDR1 SQVTM and CDR2 ANQGSEA. V lost 5 bases and J lost 8; bases outside the gene matches: 4. The CDR3 length is 11 residues.

CDR3 sequence: CASSSRQGANSPLHF. CDR3 in DNA: TGTGCCAGCAGCTCCAGACAGGGGGCGAATTCACCCCTCCACTTT. This chain links TRBV7-9 with TRBJ1-6; 10 bases are shared with TRBD1. V was clipped by 4 bases and J by 7 bases; unmatched bases: 4. This CDR3 spans 15 amino acids. Per the germline V gene, CDR1 is SEHNR and CDR2 is FQNEAQ (reference sequence). The variable domain in full, completed from reference TRBV7-9 and TRBJ1-6, reads DTGVSQNPRHKITKRGQNVTFRCDPISEHNRLYWYRQTLGQGPEFLTYFQNEAQLEKSRLLSDRFSAERPKGSFSTLEIQRTEQGDSAMYLCASSSRQGANSPLHFGNGTRLTVT.

The genes are TRBV30 and TRBJ1-1, with a weak D call TRBD1 (6 bases). Germline CDR1 is GTSNPN and CDR2 is SVGIG (reference sequence). This CDR3 is built from 16 residues. Trimming shortened V by 1 base and J by 3 bases, and 18 bases separated the two germline ends. The CDR3 DNA sequence: TGTGCCTGGAGTGCAAACTGGGGGGGGCGACACACTGAAGCTTTCTTT. Its protein product is CAWSANWGGRHTEAFF.

The rearrangement links TRBV10-3 to TRBJ2-2; 7 bases align to TRBD1. Trimming at V came to 4 bases and at J to 2 bases, leaving 7 bases not matched to a gene. This CDR3 comprises 16 residues. Germline CDR1 and CDR2: ENHRY and SYGVKD. CDR3: CAISATGTVNTGELFF. The CDR3 DNA follows: TGTGCCATCAGTGCGACTGGGACAGTTAACACCGGGGAGCTGTTTTTT.

This clone was detected only once. The V and J genes are TRBV30 and TRBJ2-7; 7 bases are a match to TRBD2. Per germline, CDR1 GTSNPN and CDR2 SVGIG (reference sequence). The CDR3 runs 14 residues. The trim removed 8 bases at V and 3 bases at J, leaving 13 bases unmatched. CDR3 in DNA: TGTGCCGGCCGCGTGGCGGGAGTCAGCTACGAGCAGTACTTC. It encodes CAGRVAGVSYEQYF.

This chain connects TRBV7-3 to TRBJ2-7; 7 nucleotides agree with TRBD1. The CDR3 contains 13 residues. Germline lookup yields CDR1 SGHTA and CDR2 FQGTGA. V trimming: 5 bases; J trimming: 7 bases; junction bases outside the gene matches: 8. The CDR3 spells CASSTSSTGEQYF. In DNA, the CDR3 is TGTGCCAGCAGCACATCTTCGACAGGGGAGCAGTACTTC.

In this sample, this clone turned up a few times. CDR3 nucleotides: TGTGCCAGCAGTTCACACAGGGTAAATGAGCAGTTCTTC. Residues: CASSSHRVNEQFF. The J gene is TRBJ2-1, the V gene TRBV6-5, with D possibly TRBD1 on 6 matching bases. The CDR3 is made up of 13 amino acids. Germline loops: CDR1 MNHEY, CDR2 SVGAGI. V was trimmed by 4 bases and J by 7 bases, leaving 11 bases between them.

The rearrangement links TRBV12-3 or TRBV12-4 to TRBJ1-1; maybe TRBD1 (6 bases). Trimming took off 6 bases at V and 7 bases at J, with 15 bases between the two ends. The CDR3 consists of 13 residues. The DNA of the CDR3 is TGTGCCAGCAGCCTGACCGGACAGCATGAAGCTTTCTTT. Protein: CASSLTGQHEAFF.

On this clone: At one of its ends the junction is not consistent with the germline gene, which may arise from a read error. Other DNA sequences in the same sample also yield this CDR3. This rearrangement joins TRBV28 to TRBJ2-5, with 11 bases identical to TRBD1. Per germline, CDR1 MDHEN and CDR2 SYDVKM. This CDR3 has 16 residues. The CDR3 DNA follows: TGTGCTAGCAGTTTTTGGGGACAGGGGGTCGGTGAGACCCAGTACTTC. Translated, it gives CASSFWGQGVGETQYF. The full variable domain, with the rest looked up from reference TRBV28 and TRBJ2-5, is DVKVTQSSRYLVKRTGEKVFLECVQDMDHENMFWYRQDPGLGLRLIYFSYDVKMKEKGDIPEGYSVSREKKERFSLILESASTNQTSMYLCASSFWGQGVGETQYFGPGTRLLVL.

The chain employs TRBV7-3 and TRBJ2-7; 13 nucleotides agree with TRBD2. Germline loops: CDR1 SGHTA, CDR2 FQGTGA. The CDR3 loop spans 16 amino acids. After removal of 4 bases from V and 4 bases from J, the junction contained 7 bases not matched to a gene. CDR3: CASSSDGTSGAYEQYF. The CDR3 DNA reads as TGTGCCAGCAGCTCTGACGGGACTAGCGGGGCGTACGAGCAGTACTTC.

The rearrangement links TRBV28 to TRBJ1-1; 11 positions agree with TRBD1. After removal of 8 bases from V and 6 bases from J, the junction contained 8 bases not matched to a gene. The CDR3 loop spans 14 amino acids. The germline V gene encodes CDR1 MDHEN and CDR2 SYDVKM. The CDR3 reads CASGQGAKRPEAFF. The CDR3, as DNA: TGTGCCAGCGGACAGGGGGCGAAAAGGCCTGAAGCTTTCTTT.

This chain connects TRBV6-2 or TRBV6-3 to TRBJ2-7; 7 bases map to TRBD2. In germline, CDR1 is MNHEY, CDR2 SVGEGT. V shed 3 bases and J 3 bases; nucleotides not matched to a gene: 5. This CDR3 has 14 amino acids. The CDR3 sequence is CASSYTSDLYEQYF. DNA for the CDR3: TGTGCCAGCAGTTATACTAGCGACCTCTACGAGCAGTACTTC.

The genes are TRBV25-1 and TRBJ2-7; tentative D call: TRBD2 (6 bases). Germline-derived CDR1 and CDR2 are MGHDK and SYGVNS. The V gene lost 5 bases and the J gene lost 2 bases, with 19 bases spanning the gap. The CDR3 totals 16 residues. The CDR3 is CASSPSRDLGAYEQYF. In DNA form, the CDR3 reads TGTGCCAGCAGTCCAAGCCGGGACTTAGGCGCCTACGAGCAGTACTTC.